This record looks at one T cell receptor beta chain sequence and its context. The antigen remains unidentified. This sample is drawn from a study of cytomegalovirus exposure and HLA in healthy donors. Trimming stripped 2 bases from V and 4 bases from J, with 11 bases between. From germline, CDR1 is MNHEY and CDR2 SVGAGI. The CDR3 totals 14 residues. Findings and caveats of the study: The only immune exposure information that was available was CMV serostatus.

PCR primers comprised 60 Vbeta and 13 Jbeta primers. The method was immunoSEQ multiplex PCR; TCRdb's version includes in-frame clones alone and lacks a portion of them. The table lists fewer than 250,000 clones, roughly 80% of them singletons, with approximately 1.5% in the top ten. Healthy donors of bone marrow made up the group. The source is a woman in her late teens or twenties in good health and CMV-seronegative. Sequencing was done on a sample of PBMCs. The chain employs TRBV6-5 and TRBJ1-2; D possibly corresponds to TRBD1 (5 bases). The CDR3 region has the DNA TGTGCCAGCAGTTACGGGCAGGGCGGCTATGGCTACACCTTC. Its protein is CASSYGQGGYGYTF.